This TCR beta chain was obtained from a study of T cell responses to AZD1222 COVID-19 vaccine. Here immunoSEQ multiplex PCR was the method, and the copy in TCRdb shows in-frame clones only, minus some. The table has 90,000 to 150,000 clones, 70% to 90% seen once. This sequence originates from an adult in good health. This specimen consisted of peripheral blood, obtained on day 0 of AZD1222 vaccination.

CDR3: CASSYMAYNEQFF. CDR3 in DNA: TGTGCCAGCAGTTATATGGCCTACAATGAGCAGTTCTTC. The gene calls are TRBV6-2 or TRBV6-3 and TRBJ2-1; D ambiguous. The V gene lost 3 bases and the J gene lost 2 bases, with 5 bases spanning the gap. This CDR3 region has 13 residues. The germline V gene encodes CDR1 MNHEY and CDR2 SVGEGT.